The clone carrying this T cell receptor (beta chain) has at least ten counts. Its antigen is as yet unknown. HTBI primers from iRepertoire and Arm-PCR of CDR3 regions yielded the TCR beta libraries. Using its own MiXCR run on the multiplex PCR reads, TCRdb lists one record per CDR3 protein. The table records a few hundred thousand distinct CDR3 sequences, 15% of them present only once. Looked up from germline, CDR1 is MDHEN and CDR2 is SYDVKM. Trimming shortened V by 6 bases and J by 5 bases, and 19 bases separated the two germline ends. The CDR3 contains 15 residues. Time point reported: newly diagnosed GD, antithyroid drugs for less than 3 months. PBMC-extracted RNA yielded the TCR library. These data are taken from a study of regulatory T cells in long-lasting Graves disease. Looking at the study overall: Duration of antithyroid drug therapy among newly diagnosed Graves' patients was under 3 months. Study-level results: Persistent disease favored TRBV28, TRBJ1-2 and TRBJ2-5.

The same data also contributed to another study, on T cells in Graves' hyperthyroidism and ophthalmopathy. That study reports: A first-round RT-PCR of the TCR CDR3 used the HTBI primer set.

This chain links TRBV28 with TRBJ1-1; possible D gene TRBD1, 5 bases. The clonotype comes from a woman aged 40 to 50 with Graves disease. The material sequenced was peripheral blood mononuclear cells (PBMCs), taken at new diagnosis, from a patient treated with antithyroid drugs. CDR3 sequence: CASSLYGGEGTEAFF. DNA of the CDR3: TGTGCCAGCAGCCTTTATGGGGGGGAAGGGACTGAAGCTTTCTTT.